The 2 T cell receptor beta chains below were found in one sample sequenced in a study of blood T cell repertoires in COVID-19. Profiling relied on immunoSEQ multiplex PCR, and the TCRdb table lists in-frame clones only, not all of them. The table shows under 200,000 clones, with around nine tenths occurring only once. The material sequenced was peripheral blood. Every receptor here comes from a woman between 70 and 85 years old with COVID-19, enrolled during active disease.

The CDR3 loop is CASSLGQGLSSGNTIYF. CDR3 bases: TGTGCCAGCTCACTTGGACAGGGCCTTAGCTCTGGAAACACCATATATTTT. The J gene is TRBJ1-3, the V gene TRBV18, with 8 bases identical to TRBD1. Germline lookup yields CDR1 KGHSH and CDR2 LQKENI. V shed 4 bases and J 0 bases; nucleotides not matched to a gene: 8. The CDR3 is 17 residues long.

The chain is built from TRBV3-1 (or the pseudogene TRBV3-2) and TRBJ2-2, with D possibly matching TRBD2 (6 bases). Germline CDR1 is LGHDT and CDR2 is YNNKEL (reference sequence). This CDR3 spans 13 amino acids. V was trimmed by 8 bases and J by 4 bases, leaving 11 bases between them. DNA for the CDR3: TGTGCCAGCCGGGGGTGGGGCACCGGGGAGCTGTTTTTT. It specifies CASRGWGTGELFF.